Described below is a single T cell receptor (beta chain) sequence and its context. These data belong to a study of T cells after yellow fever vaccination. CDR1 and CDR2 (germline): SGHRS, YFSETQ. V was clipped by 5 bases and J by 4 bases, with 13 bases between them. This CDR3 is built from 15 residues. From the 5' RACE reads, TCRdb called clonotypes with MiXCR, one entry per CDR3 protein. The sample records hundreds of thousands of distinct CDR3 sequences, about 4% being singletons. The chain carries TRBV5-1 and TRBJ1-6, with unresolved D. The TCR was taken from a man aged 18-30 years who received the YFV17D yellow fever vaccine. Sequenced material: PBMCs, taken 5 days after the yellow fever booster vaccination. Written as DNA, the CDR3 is TGCGCCAGCAGGCCCGACACACAATATAATTCACCCCTCCACTTT. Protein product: CASRPDTQYNSPLHF. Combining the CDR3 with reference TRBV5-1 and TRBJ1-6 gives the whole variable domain KAGVTQTPRYLIKTRGQQVTLSCSPISGHRSVSWYQQTPGQGLQFLFEYFSETQRNKGNFPGRFSGRQFSNSRSEMNVSTLELGDSALYLCASRPDTQYNSPLHFGNGTRLTVT.